This T cell receptor (beta chain) was identified during a study of blood T cells in healthy people across ages. Russia was home to the donors, healthy Caucasian individuals aged roughly 6 to 95. The V and J ends lost 0 bases and 9 bases respectively, with 26 bases between them. The CDR3 is 18 residues long. Germline CDR1 reads LNHNV; CDR2 reads YYDKDF (reference sequence). A sample-barcoded 5' primer and a J-beta primer mix were used in a second PCR of roughly 7 to 12 cycles. MiXCR, run by TCRdb on the 5' RACE reads, gives a single entry per CDR3 protein. The sample carries roughly 1,500,000 distinct CDR3 sequences, almost 35% recorded once.

V gene TRBV15 combines with J gene TRBJ1-1; the D gene is possibly TRBD1 (5 bases). This TCR derives from a woman in her twenties or thirties in good health. Input material: blood. This CDR3 reads CATSRDLARGQGTIKAFF. The CDR3 DNA follows: TGTGCCACCAGCAGAGACCTCGCCCGCGGGCAGGGAACAATTAAAGCTTTCTTT.